The 14 T cell receptor beta chains below were found in one sample sequenced in a study of CD8+ T cells in alopecia areata. Sequencing used cDNA as its template, made by extracting RNA and reverse transcribing it. Using immunoSEQ multiplex PCR, the repertoire was profiled, and TCRdb retains in-frame clones only, with some absent. The sample is made up of about 110,000 clones, none counted only once. The sequenced sample consisted of lesional skin. The source of these receptors is a C3H/HeJ mouse with alopecia areata. The mouse strain carries the MHC haplotype H2-k.

Only a few counts were recorded for this clone. The gene symbols are mouse symbols. Read sequence stops 4 residues before the CDR3 end, and the germline J gene provides the missing end. This chain joins TRBV1 and TRBJ1-1, with TRBD1 as a possible D gene (5 bases). V lost 3 bases to trimming and J lost 1 base, with 9 bases between them. Germline CDR1 NSQYPW, CDR2 LRSPGD (reference sequence). The CDR3 has 14 amino acids. CDR3 sequence reads: CTCSAGGVNTEVFF. The part of the CDR3 DNA that was read is TGCACCTGCAGTGCCGGGGGGGTGAACACA.

On this clone: Each gene name is a mouse one. Read sequence stops 4 residues before the CDR3 end, and the germline J gene provides the missing end. The chain combines TRBV19 with TRBJ2-4; TRBD2 aligns across 12 bases. Germline CDR1 FNHDT, CDR2 SITEND (reference sequence). The CDR3 loop spans 16 amino acids. The CDR3 here is CASSRDWGVGTNTLYF. The sequenced CDR3 bases are TGTGCCAGCAGTCGGGACTGGGGGGTGGGAACAAAC.

This clone was seen only a few times. The genes are named according to mouse. CDR3 sequence: CASRSGAGTEVFF. CDR3 bases read: TGTGCCAGCAGGTCAGGGGCGGGCACA. This chain uses TRBV13-3 with TRBJ1-1; maybe TRBD1 (6 bases). Read sequence stops 4 residues before the CDR3 end, and the germline J gene provides the missing end. This CDR3 is 13 amino acids long. CDR1 NNHDY and CDR2 SYVADS come from the germline V gene. Trimming took off 5 bases at V and 4 bases at J, with 12 bases between the two ends.

With regard to this clone: The germline and genes are mouse ones. The read finishes 4 residues shy of the CDR3 end, and the germline J gene is used to complete it. The chain combines TRBV13-3 with TRBJ1-2; possibly TRBD1 for D (5 bases). The CDR3 spans 13 residues. Germline CDR1 NNHDY, CDR2 SYVADS. The ends were cut back, 4 bases at V and 4 bases at J, with 11 bases in the middle. The covered CDR3 bases are TGTGCCAGCAGTCCCAGGGATGGCTCC. Protein product: CASSPRDGS. The whole CDR3 region reads CASSPRDGSDYTF.

This clone was picked up a small number of times. At residue 12, the TCRdb amino acid sequence and the translated nucleotide sequence differ, so the protein here is the DNA translation. Here the gene names and germline are mouse. With the read ending 3 residues before the CDR3 end, the germline J gene is used to fill in that end. The V and J genes are TRBV16 and TRBJ1-3, with D possibly matching TRBD1 (5 bases). The CDR3 consists of 15 residues. V was pared by 6 bases and J by 0 bases, with 12 bases between. CDR1 is SGHSA, CDR2 FRNQAP, per germline. CDR3 in amino acids: CASSYRTSSGNTLYF. CDR3 DNA (partial): TGTGCAAGCAGTTACCGGACAAGTTCTGGAAATACG.

Worth noting for this clone: Mouse germline and gene names are used. The DNA ends 4 residues before the CDR3 does, and the rest of the CDR3 is filled in from the germline J gene. V gene TRBV13-3 combines with J gene TRBJ1-1; 10 positions agree with TRBD1. The CDR3 length is 14 residues. The germline V gene has CDR1 NNHDY and CDR2 SYVADS. The CDR3 protein is CASSDPGTGVEVFF. The DNA read from the CDR3 is TGTGCCAGCAGTGATCCCGGGACAGGGGTA.

This clone was picked up a small number of times. All gene names here are mouse names. The read gets to within 4 residues of the CDR3 end, and the germline J gene fills in the rest. The genes are TRBV1 and TRBJ2-1, with D maybe TRBD2 (6 bases). The V gene's germline CDR1 is NSQYPW and CDR2 LRSPGD (reference sequence). The CDR3 runs 13 residues. Trimming took 4 bases from V and 4 from J, leaving 8 bases between them. The CDR3 bases that were read are TGCACCTGCAGTGGTGACTGGTATGCT. It translates to CTCSGDWYA. The CDR3 in its entirety is CTCSGDWYAEQFF.

This clone was seen only a few times. Mouse names are used for the genes. The CDR3 is cut off 4 residues early in the read; its end comes from the germline J gene. This chain joins TRBV13-3 and TRBJ1-4; maybe TRBD1 (6 bases). The CDR3 is 14 amino acids. CDR1 is NNHDY and CDR2 is SYVADS in the germline V gene. The ends were cut back, 3 bases at V and 5 bases at J, with 11 bases in the middle. The part of the CDR3 DNA that was read is TGTGCCAGCAGTGGAGAACAGGGTAACGAA. Translation gives CASSGEQGNE. The full-length CDR3 reads as CASSGEQGNERLFF. The whole variable domain, remainder taken from reference TRBV13-3 and TRBJ1-4, is EAAVTQSPRSKVAVTGGKVTLSCHQTNNHDYMYWYRQDTGHGLRLIHYSYVADSTEKGDIPDGYKASRPSQENFSLILELASLSQTAVYFCASSGEQGNERLFFGHGTKLSVL.

This clone turned up a few times. The gene names here belong to mouse. The read finishes 4 residues shy of the CDR3 end, and the germline J gene is used to complete it. This chain links TRBV31 with TRBJ2-1; D might be TRBD1 (6 bases). Trimming left V 1 base short and J 3 bases short, with 10 bases between. Germline CDR1 GKSSPN, CDR2 SITVG. This CDR3 region has 14 residues. The sequenced part of the CDR3 DNA is TGTGCCTGGAGTCAGGACAGCCTCTATGCT. It is translated as CAWSQDSLYA. The full-length CDR3 reads as CAWSQDSLYAEQFF. Filled out from reference TRBV31 and TRBJ2-1, the complete variable domain reads AQTIHQWPVAEIKAVGSPLSLGCTIKGKSSPNLYWYWQATGGTLQQLFYSITVGQVESVVQLNLSASRPKDDQFILSTEKLLLSHSGFYLCAWSQDSLYAEQFFGPGTRLTVL.

This clone was detected a few times. Gene labels here are mouse ones. Read sequence stops 4 residues before the CDR3 end, and the germline J gene provides the missing end. The genes are TRBV13-3 and TRBJ2-1; D possibly corresponds to TRBD1 (6 bases). CDR1 and CDR2 from the germline V gene are NNHDY and SYVADS. The length of the CDR3 is 13 residues. CDR3 DNA (partial): TGTGCCAGCAGTGTCAGGGGTCTGGCT. Amino acid sequence: CASSVRGLA. The CDR3, in full, reads CASSVRGLAEQFF.

A remark on this clone: The germline and genes are mouse ones. The CDR3 goes on 4 residues after the read ends, and that part is filled in from the germline J gene. The chain couples TRBV19 to TRBJ1-2; tentative D call: TRBD1 (5 bases). CDR1 and CDR2 (germline): FNHDT, SITEND (reference sequence). The CDR3 extends over 13 amino acids. CDR3 DNA (partial): TGTGCCAGCAGTATACAGGGAAGGTCC. It is translated as CASSIQGRS. The entire CDR3 sequence reads CASSIQGRSDYTF.

This clone was counted a few times. Genes here carry mouse names. From the germline J gene comes the end of the CDR3, since the read stops 4 residues before it. The gene calls are TRBV17 and TRBJ2-2, with 10 bases that match TRBD1. Germline lookup yields CDR1 MNHDT and CDR2 YYDKIL. After removal of 5 bases from V and 5 bases from J, the junction contained 5 bases not matched to a gene. The CDR3 length is 15 residues. CDR3 bases read: TGTGCTAGCAGTCCCGGGACAGGGGAAACCGGG. It translates to CASSPGTGETG. The CDR3 reads in full as CASSPGTGETGQLYF.

With respect to this clone: The gene names here belong to mouse. The read stops 4 residues short of the end of the CDR3; the missing end is completed from the germline J gene. The chain employs TRBV14 and TRBJ2-3; TRBD2 matches 11 bases. CDR3 length: 14 residues. Germline CDR1 is SGHDT and CDR2 is FRDEAV. The trim removed 5 bases at V and 3 bases at J, leaving 2 bases unmatched. CDR3 loop: CASRLGGRAETLYF. CDR3 DNA, as far as it was read: TGTGCCAGCAGACTGGGGGGGCGCGCAGAA.

As to this clone: The protein recorded in TCRdb does not match the translated DNA at residue 10; the protein presented here comes from translating the DNA. Each gene name is a mouse one. The DNA ends 3 residues before the CDR3 does, and the rest of the CDR3 is filled in from the germline J gene. This chain uses TRBV13-1 with TRBJ1-6; TRBD1 might be the D (5 bases). TRBJ1-6 is placed among ORFs of uncertain function. The V gene lost 7 bases and the J gene lost 7 bases, with 12 bases spanning the gap. Germline V CDR1 and CDR2: NSHNY, SYGAGN. The CDR3 has 13 residues. The CDR3 DNA, read in part, is TGTGCCAGCGGGCAGGGCGGGAATTCGCCC. Its translation: CASGQGGNSP. The CDR3 reads in full as CASGQGGNSPLYF.